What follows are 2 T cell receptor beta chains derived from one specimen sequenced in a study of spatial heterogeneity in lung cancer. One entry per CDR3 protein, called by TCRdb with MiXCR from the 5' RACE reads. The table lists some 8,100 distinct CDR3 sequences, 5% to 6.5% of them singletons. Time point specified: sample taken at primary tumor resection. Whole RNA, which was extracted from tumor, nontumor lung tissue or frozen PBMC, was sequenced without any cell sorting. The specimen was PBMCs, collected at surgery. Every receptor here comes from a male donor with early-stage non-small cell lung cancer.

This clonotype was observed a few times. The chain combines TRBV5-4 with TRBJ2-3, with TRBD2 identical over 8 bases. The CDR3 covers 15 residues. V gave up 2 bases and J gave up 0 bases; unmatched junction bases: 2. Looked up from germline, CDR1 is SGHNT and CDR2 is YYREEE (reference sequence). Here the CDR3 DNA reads TGTGCCAGCAGCTTACTAGCGGTGAGCACAGATACGCAGTATTTT. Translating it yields CASSLLAVSTDTQYF. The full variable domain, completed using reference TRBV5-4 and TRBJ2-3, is ETGVTQSPTHLIKTRGQQVTLRCSSQSGHNTVSWYQQALGQGPQFIFQYYREEENGRGNFPPRFSGLQFPNYSSELNVNALELDDSALYLCASSLLAVSTDTQYFGPGTRLTVL.

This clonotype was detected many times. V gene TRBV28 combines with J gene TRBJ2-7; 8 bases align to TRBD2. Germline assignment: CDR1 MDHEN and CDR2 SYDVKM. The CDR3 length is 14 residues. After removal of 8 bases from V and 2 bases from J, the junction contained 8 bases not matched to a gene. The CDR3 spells CASRVGRGTYEQYF. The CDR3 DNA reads TGTGCCAGCCGGGTCGGGAGGGGAACCTACGAGCAGTACTTC.